The subject of this entry is one TCR beta chain. Its antigen is still unknown. The sample is drawn from a study of shared clonotypes between healthy human individuals. The wider study: Each donor's CD4 naive and CD4 memory cells filled three plates apiece, CD8 naive two, and CD8 memory one. Study-wide results and caveats: In contrast to clonotypes shared by all four donors, non-shared clonotypes had lower generation probabilities.

Here immunoSEQ multiplex PCR was the method, and the copy in TCRdb shows in-frame clones only, minus some. The sample lists roughly 2 million clones; approximately 94% were seen once. This CDR3 is built from 15 residues. CDR1 is LNHDA and CDR2 is SQIVND in the germline V gene (reference sequence). V lost 7 bases and J lost 5; bases outside the gene matches: 9. The V and J genes are TRBV19 and TRBJ1-4, with 8 bases lining up with TRBD1. Material: naive CD4+ T cells sorted from blood. Subset meaning: CD45RA+ positively selected. The receptor was derived from a young man in good health. The CDR3 region has the DNA TGTGCCAGTAACCCGGACAGGGAACCGAATGAAAAACTGTTTTTT. Translating it yields CASNPDREPNEKLFF.